The TCR beta chain described here comes from a study of T-cell memory formation after mild COVID-19. General study results and limits: Some SARS-CoV-2-responding clones were already detected in memory before infection. Contracting CD4+ clones were located mainly in CM and EM, and CD8+ clones in EMRA.

The germline gives CDR1 SEHNR, CDR2 FQNEAQ (reference sequence). The length of the CDR3 is 12 residues. V was clipped by 8 bases and J by 5 bases, with 13 bases between them. Note on this clonotype: The antigen remains undetermined.

MiXCR, applied by TCRdb to the 5' RACE reads, yields one record per CDR3 protein. The sample consists of roughly 100,000 distinct CDR3 sequences, around 15% of them appearing once. Sequenced input: PBMCs or a T cell subset sorted from them (not recorded which). This chain joins TRBV7-9 and TRBJ2-7, with D maybe TRBD2 (6 bases). The origin of this receptor is an adult woman who had mild COVID-19 (a few samples of this study predate the infection). Cell type and time point are not known. The CDR3 here is CASRGGKNEQYF. The DNA of the CDR3 is TGTGCCAGCCGAGGCGGGAAGAACGAGCAGTACTTC.